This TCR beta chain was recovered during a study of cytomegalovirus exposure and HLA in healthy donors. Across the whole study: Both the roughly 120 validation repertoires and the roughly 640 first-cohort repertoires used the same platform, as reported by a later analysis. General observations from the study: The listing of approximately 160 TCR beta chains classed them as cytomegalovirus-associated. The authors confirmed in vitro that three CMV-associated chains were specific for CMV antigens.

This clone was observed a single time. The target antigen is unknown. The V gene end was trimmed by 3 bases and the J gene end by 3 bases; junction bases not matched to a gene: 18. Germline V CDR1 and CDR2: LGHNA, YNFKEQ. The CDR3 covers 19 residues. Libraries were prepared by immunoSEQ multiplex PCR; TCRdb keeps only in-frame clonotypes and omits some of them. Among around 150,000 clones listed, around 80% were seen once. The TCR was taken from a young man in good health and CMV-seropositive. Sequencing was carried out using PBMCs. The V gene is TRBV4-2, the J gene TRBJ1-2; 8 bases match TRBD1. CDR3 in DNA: TGTGCCAGCAGCCAGGAACCCACAGGGGGTGGGTTTTTCGACTATGGCTACACCTTC. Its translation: CASSQEPTGGGFFDYGYTF.